This T cell receptor beta chain emerged from a study of blood T cell repertoires in COVID-19. Across the whole study: Sample material is recorded as cDNA or gDNA derived from T cells, B-cell-depleted T cells, or PBMCs.

The CDR3 runs to 14 residues. Germline V CDR1 and CDR2: PRHDT, FYEKMQ (reference sequence). With 3 bases removed from V and 0 bases from J, the gap between germline ends came to 8 bases. Original analysis: Estimates of nucleated cell counts were drawn from the amplification of reference gene primers. TCRdb's copy holds only in-frame clones and misses some; the assay was immunoSEQ multiplex PCR. That table is the source of V, J and clone size, and D and trimming were worked out from the DNA. The sample has tens of thousands of clones, approximately 90% seen once. This clonotype was sampled from a man aged 60-69 years with acute or convalescent COVID-19. Material: peripheral blood. This chain joins TRBV13 and TRBJ1-1; D gene uncertain. Here the CDR3 reads CASSLVPVNTEAFF. CDR3 DNA sequence: TGTGCCAGCAGCTTGGTTCCGGTGAACACTGAAGCTTTCTTT.